This T cell receptor (beta chain) came from a study of blood T cell repertoires in COVID-19. The wider study: The samples span acute and convalescent COVID-19 from the United States, Italy and Spain. In each case, the material was cDNA or gDNA derived from T cells, B-cell-depleted T cells, or PBMCs.

In the authors' methods: Amplified reference gene primers provided the basis for estimating nucleated cell counts. The data were produced by immunoSEQ multiplex PCR, yet TCRdb's version contains in-frame clones alone and is incomplete. V and J calls and clone size are given by that table; D and trimming were obtained from the DNA. The sample contains 100,000 to 150,000 clones, roughly 85% of which appear only once. Trimming left V 4 bases short and J 4 bases short, with 13 bases between. The CDR3 is made up of 14 amino acids. Germline V lookup: CDR1 SGHAT, CDR2 FQNNGV. The receptor was isolated from a woman of 80 years or more with COVID-19, enrolled during active disease. Sequenced sample: peripheral blood. V gene TRBV11-2 combines with J gene TRBJ1-2; a possible D gene is TRBD1 (5 bases). CDR3 nucleotides: TGTGCCAGCAGCTCCGTGGGGGGTTCCTATGGCTACACCTTC. Translation gives CASSSVGGSYGYTF.